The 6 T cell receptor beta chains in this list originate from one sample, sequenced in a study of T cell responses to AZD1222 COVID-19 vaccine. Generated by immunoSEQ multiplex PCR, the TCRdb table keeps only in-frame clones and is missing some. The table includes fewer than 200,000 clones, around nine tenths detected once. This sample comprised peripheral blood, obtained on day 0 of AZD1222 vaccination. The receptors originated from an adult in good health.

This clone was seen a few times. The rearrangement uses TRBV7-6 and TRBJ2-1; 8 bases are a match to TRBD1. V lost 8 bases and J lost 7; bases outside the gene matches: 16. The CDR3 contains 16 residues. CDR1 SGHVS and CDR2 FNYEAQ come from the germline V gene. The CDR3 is CASSSPTPTGENEQFF. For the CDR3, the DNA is TGTGCCAGCTCCAGCCCGACTCCGACAGGGGAAAATGAGCAGTTCTTC.

Here the CDR3 DNA reads TGTGCCAGCACTCTTCTGGGAATAGGTGGCACAGATACGCAGTATTTT. Translated, it gives CASTLLGIGGTDTQYF. The chain carries TRBV28 and TRBJ2-3; D remains unclear. Germline CDR1 is MDHEN and CDR2 is SYDVKM. V was clipped by 7 bases and J by 1 base, with 18 bases between them. There are 16 residues in the CDR3. The full variable domain, completed using reference TRBV28 and TRBJ2-3, is DVKVTQSSRYLVKRTGEKVFLECVQDMDHENMFWYRQDPGLGLRLIYFSYDVKMKEKGDIPEGYSVSREKKERFSLILESASTNQTSMYLCASTLLGIGGTDTQYFGPGTRLTVL.

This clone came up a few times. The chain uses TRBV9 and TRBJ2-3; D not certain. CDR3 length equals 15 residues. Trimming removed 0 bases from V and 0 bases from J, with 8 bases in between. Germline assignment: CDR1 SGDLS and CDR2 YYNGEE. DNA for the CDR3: TGTGCCAGCAGCGTAGGCTCGGTCAGCACAGATACGCAGTATTTT. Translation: CASSVGSVSTDTQYF.

In DNA, the CDR3 is TGTGCCAGCAACAGGGCTTTTGACTCCTACGAGCAGTACTTC. Amino acids: CASNRAFDSYEQYF. The chain recombines TRBV6-5 with TRBJ2-7; D possibly corresponds to TRBD1 (6 bases). CDR3 size: 14 residues. The V end was cut by 7 bases, the J end by 0 bases, with 13 bases between. Germline V gene data show CDR1 as MNHEY and CDR2 as SVGAGI.

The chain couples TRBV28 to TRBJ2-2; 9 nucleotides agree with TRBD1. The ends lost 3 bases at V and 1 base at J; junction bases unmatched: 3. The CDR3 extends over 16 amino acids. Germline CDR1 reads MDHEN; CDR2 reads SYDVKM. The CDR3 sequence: CASSFRTGVNTGELFF. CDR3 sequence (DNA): TGTGCCAGCAGTTTTAGGACAGGGGTGAACACCGGGGAGCTGTTTTTT.

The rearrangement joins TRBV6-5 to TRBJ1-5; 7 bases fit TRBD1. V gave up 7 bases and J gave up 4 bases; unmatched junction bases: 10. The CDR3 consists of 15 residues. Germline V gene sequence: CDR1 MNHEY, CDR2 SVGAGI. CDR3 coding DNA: TGTGCCAGCATACCAACGCAGGGGGGAAATCAGCCCCAGCATTTT. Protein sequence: CASIPTQGGNQPQHF.